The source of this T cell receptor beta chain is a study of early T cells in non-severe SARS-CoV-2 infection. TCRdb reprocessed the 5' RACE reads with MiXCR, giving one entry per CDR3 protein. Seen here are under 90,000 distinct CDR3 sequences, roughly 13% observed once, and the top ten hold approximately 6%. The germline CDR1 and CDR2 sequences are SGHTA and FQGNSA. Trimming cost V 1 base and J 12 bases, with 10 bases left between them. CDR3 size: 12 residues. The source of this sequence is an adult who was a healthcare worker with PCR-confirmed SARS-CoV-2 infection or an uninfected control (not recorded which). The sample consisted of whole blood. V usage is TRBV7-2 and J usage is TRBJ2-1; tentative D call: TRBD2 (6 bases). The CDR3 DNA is TGTGCCAGCAGCTTAGGGGACTGGAGGCAGTTCTTC. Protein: CASSLGDWRQFF.